This TCR beta chain is drawn from a study of blood T cells in healthy people across ages. Combining a sample-barcoded 5' primer with a J-beta primer mix, a second PCR ran for 7 to 11 cycles. Using its own MiXCR run on the 5' RACE reads, TCRdb lists one record per CDR3 protein. The table records around 600,000 distinct CDR3 sequences, 40% to 55% of them present only once. Germline-derived CDR1 and CDR2 are DFQATT and SNEGSKA (reference sequence). The V end lost 3 bases, the J end lost 2 bases, and 14 bases lay between the germline ends. The CDR3 loop spans 14 amino acids. Sequencing input: blood. The chain joins TRBV20-1 to TRBJ2-7; possible D gene TRBD2, 5 bases. The receptor was derived from a man older than 75 in good health. The CDR3 loop is CSASERKAPYEQYF. DNA for the CDR3: TGCAGTGCTAGCGAGCGGAAGGCCCCCTACGAGCAGTACTTC.